The 6 T cell receptor beta chains below were found in one sample sequenced in a study of PD-1 blockade in classical Hodgkin lymphoma. Each and every patient relapsed after autologous stem cell transplantation, and patients got differing brentuximab vedotin exposure. Measured with immunoSEQ multiplex PCR; TCRdb has only the in-frame clones, and not every one. Of approximately 70,000 clones listed, about 93% are singletons. The input for sequencing was peripheral blood mononuclear cells (PBMCs), taken at baseline. The receptors shown here come from a human donor with classical Hodgkin lymphoma.

The V and J genes are TRBV4-3 and TRBJ2-1; 9 bases are shared with TRBD2. CDR3 length: 15 residues. Germline V lookup: CDR1 LGHNA, CDR2 YSLEER. Trimming at V came to 4 bases and at J to 0 bases, leaving 1 base not matched to a gene. In DNA, the CDR3 is TGCGCCAGCAGCCCAGCGGGAGGCTCCTACAATGAGCAGTTCTTC. Protein product: CASSPAGGSYNEQFF.

V is TRBV18 and J is TRBJ1-1; 7 nucleotides agree with TRBD1. This CDR3 is 14 amino acids long. After removal of 6 bases from V and 3 bases from J, the junction contained 7 bases not matched to a gene. Germline CDR1 is KGHSH and CDR2 is LQKENI. DNA for the CDR3: TGTGCCAGCTCGTCGACAGGGACGGACACTGAAGCTTTCTTT. This codes for CASSSTGTDTEAFF.

In its sample, this clone is medium-sized. This chain links TRBV13 with TRBJ1-1, with D maybe TRBD1 (5 bases). The CDR3 runs to 14 residues. The germline gives CDR1 PRHDT, CDR2 FYEKMQ (reference sequence). Trimming cost V 1 base and J 1 base, with 7 bases left between them. The CDR3: CASSLEGENTEAFF. The CDR3 bases are TGTGCCAGCAGCTTAGAAGGGGAGAACACTGAAGCTTTCTTT.

V gene TRBV6-5 combines with J gene TRBJ2-3; the match to TRBD1 covers 7 bases. Trimming removed 5 bases from V and 2 bases from J; junction bases left unmatched: 4. Germline values: CDR1 MNHEY, CDR2 SVGAGI. The CDR3 runs to 14 residues. The CDR3 DNA follows: TGTGCCAGCAGTCTGGACAGGATCACAGATACGCAGTATTTT. Residues: CASSLDRITDTQYF.

This sequence joins TRBV28 and TRBJ2-7, with a weak D call TRBD2 (6 bases). Germline V CDR1 and CDR2: MDHEN, SYDVKM. This CDR3 comprises 16 residues. Trimming removed 5 bases at V and 1 base at J, with 18 bases between. For the CDR3, the DNA is TGTGCCAGCAGTATACCAGGGACTCGGGGATCCTACGAGCAGTACTTC. It is translated as CASSIPGTRGSYEQYF.

This chain connects TRBV28 to TRBJ2-7; D remains unclear. The CDR3 consists of 13 residues. The V gene lost 2 bases and the J gene lost 2 bases, with 7 bases spanning the gap. Per germline, CDR1 MDHEN and CDR2 SYDVKM. In nucleotides, the CDR3 is TGTGCCAGCAGTTTAGAGTTTGCCTACGAGCAGTACTTC. Protein product: CASSLEFAYEQYF.